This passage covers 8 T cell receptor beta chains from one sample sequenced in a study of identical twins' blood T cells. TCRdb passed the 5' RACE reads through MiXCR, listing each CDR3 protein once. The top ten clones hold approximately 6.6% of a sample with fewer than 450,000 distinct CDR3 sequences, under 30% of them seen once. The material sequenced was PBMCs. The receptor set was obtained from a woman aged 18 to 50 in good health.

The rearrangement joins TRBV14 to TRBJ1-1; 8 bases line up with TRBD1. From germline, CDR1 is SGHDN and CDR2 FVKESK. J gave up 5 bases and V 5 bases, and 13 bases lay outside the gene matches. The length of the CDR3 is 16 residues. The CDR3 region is CASSVLKGQGRTEAFF. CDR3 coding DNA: TGTGCCAGCAGCGTCCTTAAAGGACAGGGACGGACTGAAGCTTTCTTT. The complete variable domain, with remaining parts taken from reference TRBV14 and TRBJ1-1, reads EAGVTQFPSHSVIEKGQTVTLRCDPISGHDNLYWYRRVMGKEIKFLLHFVKESKQDESGMPNNRFLAERTGGTYSTLKVQPAELEDSGVYFCASSVLKGQGRTEAFFGQGTRLTVV.

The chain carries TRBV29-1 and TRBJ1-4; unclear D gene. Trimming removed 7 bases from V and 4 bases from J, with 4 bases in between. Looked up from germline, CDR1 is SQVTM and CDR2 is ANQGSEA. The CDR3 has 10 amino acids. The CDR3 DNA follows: TGCAGCGCCCTTAATGAAAAACTGTTTTTT. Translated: CSALNEKLFF.

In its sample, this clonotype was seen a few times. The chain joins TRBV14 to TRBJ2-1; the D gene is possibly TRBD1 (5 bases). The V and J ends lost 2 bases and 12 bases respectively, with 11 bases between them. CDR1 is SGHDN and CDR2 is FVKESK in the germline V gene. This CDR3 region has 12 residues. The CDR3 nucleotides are TGTGCCAGCAGCCAAAGCAGGGTAGGGCAGTTCTTC. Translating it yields CASSQSRVGQFF. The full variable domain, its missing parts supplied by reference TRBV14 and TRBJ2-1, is EAGVTQFPSHSVIEKGQTVTLRCDPISGHDNLYWYRRVMGKEIKFLLHFVKESKQDESGMPNNRFLAERTGGTYSTLKVQPAELEDSGVYFCASSQSRVGQFFGPGTRLTVL.

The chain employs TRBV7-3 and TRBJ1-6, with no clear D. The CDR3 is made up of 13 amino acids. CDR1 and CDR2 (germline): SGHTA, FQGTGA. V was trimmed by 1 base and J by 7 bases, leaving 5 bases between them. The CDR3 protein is CASSLSGNSPLHF. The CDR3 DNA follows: TGTGCCAGCAGCTTAAGCGGCAATTCACCCCTCCACTTT.

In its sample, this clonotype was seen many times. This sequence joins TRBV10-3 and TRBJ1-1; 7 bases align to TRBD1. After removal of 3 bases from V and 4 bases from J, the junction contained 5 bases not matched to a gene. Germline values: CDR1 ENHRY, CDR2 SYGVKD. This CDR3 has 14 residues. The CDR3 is CAISEGGPSTEAFF. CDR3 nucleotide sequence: TGTGCCATCAGTGAAGGGGGCCCTTCCACTGAAGCTTTCTTT.

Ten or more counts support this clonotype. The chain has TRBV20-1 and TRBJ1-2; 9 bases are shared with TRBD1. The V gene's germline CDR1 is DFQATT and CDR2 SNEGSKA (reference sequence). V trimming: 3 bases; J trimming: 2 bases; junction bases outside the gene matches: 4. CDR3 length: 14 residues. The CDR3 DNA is TGCAGTGCTAGGCCCGGGACAGGGAACTATGGCTACACCTTC. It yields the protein CSARPGTGNYGYTF.

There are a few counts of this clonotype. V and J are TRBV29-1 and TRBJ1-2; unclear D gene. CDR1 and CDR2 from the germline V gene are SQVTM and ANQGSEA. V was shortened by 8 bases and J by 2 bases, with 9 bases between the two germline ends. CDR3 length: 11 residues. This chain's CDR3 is CSTWENYGYTF. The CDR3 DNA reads TGCAGCACCTGGGAGAACTATGGCTACACCTTC.

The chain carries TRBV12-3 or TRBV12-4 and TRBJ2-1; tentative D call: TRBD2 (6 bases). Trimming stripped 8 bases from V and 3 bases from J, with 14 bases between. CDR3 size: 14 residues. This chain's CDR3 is CASSLWRDYNEQFF. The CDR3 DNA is TGTGCCAGCTCTTTGTGGCGGGACTACAATGAGCAGTTCTTC.